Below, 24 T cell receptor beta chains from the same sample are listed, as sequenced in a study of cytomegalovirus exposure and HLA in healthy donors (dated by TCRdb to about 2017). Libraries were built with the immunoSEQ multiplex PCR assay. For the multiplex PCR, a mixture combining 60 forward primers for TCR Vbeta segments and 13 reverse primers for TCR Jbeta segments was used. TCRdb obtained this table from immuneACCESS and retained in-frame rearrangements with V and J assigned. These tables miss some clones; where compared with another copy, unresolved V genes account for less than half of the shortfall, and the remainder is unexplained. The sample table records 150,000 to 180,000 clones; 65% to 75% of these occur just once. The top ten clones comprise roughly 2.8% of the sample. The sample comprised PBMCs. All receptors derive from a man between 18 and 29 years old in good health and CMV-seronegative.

The CDR3 DNA reads TGTGCCAGCAGCCCCCCGCAGGGGAGGGCTGGGGCCAACGTCCTGACTTTC. It translates to CASSPPQGRAGANVLTF. J is TRBJ2-6 and V is TRBV27; D may be TRBD2 (7 bases). Trimming took 6 bases from V and 2 from J, leaving 17 bases between them. Per the germline V gene, CDR1 is MNHEY and CDR2 is SMNVEV (reference sequence). This CDR3 contains 17 residues. The whole variable domain, filled in from reference TRBV27 and TRBJ2-6, reads EAQVTQNPRYLITVTGKKLTVTCSQNMNHEYMSWYRQDPGLGLRQIYYSMNVEVTDKGDVPEGYKVSRKEKRNFPLILESPSPNQTSLYFCASSPPQGRAGANVLTFGAGSRLTVL.

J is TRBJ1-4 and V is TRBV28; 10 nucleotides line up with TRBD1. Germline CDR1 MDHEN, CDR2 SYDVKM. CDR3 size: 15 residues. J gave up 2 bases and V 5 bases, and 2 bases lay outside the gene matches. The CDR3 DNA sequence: TGTGCCAGCAGTGCGGGACAGGGGACTAATGAAAAACTGTTTTTT. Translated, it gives CASSAGQGTNEKLFF. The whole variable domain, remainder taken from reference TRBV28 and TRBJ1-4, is DVKVTQSSRYLVKRTGEKVFLECVQDMDHENMFWYRQDPGLGLRLIYFSYDVKMKEKGDIPEGYSVSREKKERFSLILESASTNQTSMYLCASSAGQGTNEKLFFGSGTQLSVL.

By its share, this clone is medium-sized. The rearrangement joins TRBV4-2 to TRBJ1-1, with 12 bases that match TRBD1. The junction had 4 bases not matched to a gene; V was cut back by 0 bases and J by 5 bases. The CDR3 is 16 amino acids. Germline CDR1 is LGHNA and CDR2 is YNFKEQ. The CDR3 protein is CASSQDPGQGATEAFF. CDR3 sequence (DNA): TGTGCCAGCAGCCAAGATCCGGGACAGGGGGCGACTGAAGCTTTCTTT.

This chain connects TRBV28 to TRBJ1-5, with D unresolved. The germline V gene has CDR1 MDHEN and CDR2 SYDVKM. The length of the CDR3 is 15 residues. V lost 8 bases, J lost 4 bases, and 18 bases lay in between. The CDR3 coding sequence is TGTGCCAGCGGGAATGAGATGGCGGGGAATCAGCCCCAGCATTTT. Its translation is CASGNEMAGNQPQHF.

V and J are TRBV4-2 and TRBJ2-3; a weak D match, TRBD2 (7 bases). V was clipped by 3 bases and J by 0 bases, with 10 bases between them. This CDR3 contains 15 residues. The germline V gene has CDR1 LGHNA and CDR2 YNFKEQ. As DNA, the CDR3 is TGTGCCAGCAGCCAGGGGGGGCTTAGCACAGATACGCAGTATTTT. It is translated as CASSQGGLSTDTQYF.

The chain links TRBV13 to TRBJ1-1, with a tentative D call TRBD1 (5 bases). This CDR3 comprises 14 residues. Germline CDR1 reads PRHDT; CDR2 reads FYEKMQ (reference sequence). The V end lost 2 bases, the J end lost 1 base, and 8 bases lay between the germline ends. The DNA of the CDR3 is TGTGCCAGCAGCTTACGGGGGTCGAACACTGAAGCTTTCTTT. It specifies CASSLRGSNTEAFF.

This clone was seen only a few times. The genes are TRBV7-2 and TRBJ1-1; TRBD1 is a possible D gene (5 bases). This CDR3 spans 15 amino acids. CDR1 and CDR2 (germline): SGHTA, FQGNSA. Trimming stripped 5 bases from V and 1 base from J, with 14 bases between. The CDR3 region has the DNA TGTGCCAGCAGCGTCCTAGTGGGGCAGAACACTGAAGCTTTCTTT. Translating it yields CASSVLVGQNTEAFF.

The CDR3 spells CASRPMTVRNTEAFF. The CDR3 bases are TGTGCCAGCAGGCCGATGACAGTTAGGAACACTGAAGCTTTCTTT. This rearrangement joins TRBV7-6 to TRBJ1-1; the D gene is possibly TRBD1 (5 bases). The germline V gene encodes CDR1 SGHVS and CDR2 FNYEAQ. Trimming removed 6 bases from V and 1 base from J, with 15 bases in between. CDR3 length: 15 amino acids.

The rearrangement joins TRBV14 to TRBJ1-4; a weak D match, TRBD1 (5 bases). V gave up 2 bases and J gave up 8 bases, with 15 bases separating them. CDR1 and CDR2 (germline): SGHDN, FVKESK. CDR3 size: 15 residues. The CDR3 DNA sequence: TGTGCCAGCAGCCAACTGGGGCTGGGTCAAGAAAAACTGTTTTTT. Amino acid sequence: CASSQLGLGQEKLFF.

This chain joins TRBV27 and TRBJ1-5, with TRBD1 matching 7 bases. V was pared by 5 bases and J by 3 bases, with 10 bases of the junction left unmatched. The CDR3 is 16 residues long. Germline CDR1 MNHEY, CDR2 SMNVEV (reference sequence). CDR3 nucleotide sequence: TGTGCCAGCAGTCAATTTACGGGACAGCACAATCAGCCCCAGCATTTT. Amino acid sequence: CASSQFTGQHNQPQHF.

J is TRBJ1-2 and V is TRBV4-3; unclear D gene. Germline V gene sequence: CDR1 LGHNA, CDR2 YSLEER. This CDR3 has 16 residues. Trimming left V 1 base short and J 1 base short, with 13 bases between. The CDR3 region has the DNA TGCGCCAGCAGCCAAGGATCGGTTGGGCTTAACTATGGCTACACCTTC. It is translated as CASSQGSVGLNYGYTF.

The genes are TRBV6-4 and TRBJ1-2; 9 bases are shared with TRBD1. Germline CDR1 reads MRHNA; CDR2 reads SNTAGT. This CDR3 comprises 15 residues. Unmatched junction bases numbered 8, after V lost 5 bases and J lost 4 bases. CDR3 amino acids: CASSPGQGEFYGYTF. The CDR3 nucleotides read TGTGCCAGCAGTCCGGGACAGGGAGAATTCTATGGCTACACCTTC.

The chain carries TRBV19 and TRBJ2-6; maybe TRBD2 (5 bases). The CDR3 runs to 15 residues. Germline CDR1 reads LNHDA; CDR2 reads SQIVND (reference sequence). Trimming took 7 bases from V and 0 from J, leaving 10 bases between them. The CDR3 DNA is TGTGCCAGTATGATTGGGAGCTCTGGGGCCAACGTCCTGACTTTC. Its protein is CASMIGSSGANVLTF.

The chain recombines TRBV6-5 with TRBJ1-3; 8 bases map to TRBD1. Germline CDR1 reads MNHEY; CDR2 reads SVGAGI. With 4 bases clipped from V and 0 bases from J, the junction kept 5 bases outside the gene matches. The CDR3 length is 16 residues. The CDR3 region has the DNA TGTGCCAGCAGTTTGCTTACAGGGGGCTCTGGAAACACCATATATTTT. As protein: CASSLLTGGSGNTIYF.

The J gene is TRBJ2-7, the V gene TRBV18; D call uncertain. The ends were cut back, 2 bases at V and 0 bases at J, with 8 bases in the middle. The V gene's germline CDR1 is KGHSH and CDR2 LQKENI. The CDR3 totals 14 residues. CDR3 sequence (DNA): TGTGCCAGCTCACCAGACCCGGACTCCTACGAGCAGTACGTC. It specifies CASSPDPDSYEQYV.

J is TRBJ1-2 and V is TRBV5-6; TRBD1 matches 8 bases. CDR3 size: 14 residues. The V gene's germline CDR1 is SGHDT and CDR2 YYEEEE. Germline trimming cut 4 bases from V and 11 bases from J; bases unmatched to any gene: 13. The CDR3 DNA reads TGTGCCAGCAGCAAGGAGGCGACAGGGGCTTCGTACACCTTC. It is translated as CASSKEATGASYTF. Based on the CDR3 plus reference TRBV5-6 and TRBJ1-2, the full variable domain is DAGVTQSPTHLIKTRGQQVTLRCSPKSGHDTVSWYQQALGQGPQFIFQYYEEEERQRGNFPDRFSGHQFPNYSSELNVNALLLGDSALYLCASSKEATGASYTFGSGTRLTVV.

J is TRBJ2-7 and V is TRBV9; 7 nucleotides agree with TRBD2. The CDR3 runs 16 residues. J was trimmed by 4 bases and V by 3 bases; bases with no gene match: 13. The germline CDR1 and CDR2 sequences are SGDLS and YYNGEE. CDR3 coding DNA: TGTGCCAGCAGCGAGGGAGGGCTGGCGGCTGGGTACGAGCAGTACTTC. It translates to CASSEGGLAAGYEQYF.

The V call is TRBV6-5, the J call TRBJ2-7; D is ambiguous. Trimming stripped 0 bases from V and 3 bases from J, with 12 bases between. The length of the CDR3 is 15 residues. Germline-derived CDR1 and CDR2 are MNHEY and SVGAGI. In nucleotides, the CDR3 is TGTGCCAGCAGTTACTCGATGAGTGAATACTACGAGCAGTACTTC. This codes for CASSYSMSEYYEQYF.

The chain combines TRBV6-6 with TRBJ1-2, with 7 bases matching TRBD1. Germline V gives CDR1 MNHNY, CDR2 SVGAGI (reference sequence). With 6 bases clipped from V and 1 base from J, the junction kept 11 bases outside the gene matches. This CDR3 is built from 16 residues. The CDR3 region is CASSPGETGYNYGYTF. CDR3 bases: TGTGCCAGCAGCCCCGGCGAGACAGGGTATAACTATGGCTACACCTTC.

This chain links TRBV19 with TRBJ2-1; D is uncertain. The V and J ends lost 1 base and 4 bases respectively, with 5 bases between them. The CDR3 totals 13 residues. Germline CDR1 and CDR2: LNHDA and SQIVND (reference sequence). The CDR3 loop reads CASSIAEYNEQFF. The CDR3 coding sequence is TGTGCCAGTAGTATAGCGGAGTACAATGAGCAGTTCTTC.

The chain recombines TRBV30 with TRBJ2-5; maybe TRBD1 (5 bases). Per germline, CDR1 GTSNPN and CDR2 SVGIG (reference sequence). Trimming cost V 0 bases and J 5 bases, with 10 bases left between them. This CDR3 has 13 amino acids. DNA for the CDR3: TGTGCCTGGAGTGTTCAGGGTGGGGAGACCCAGTACTTC. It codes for CAWSVQGGETQYF.

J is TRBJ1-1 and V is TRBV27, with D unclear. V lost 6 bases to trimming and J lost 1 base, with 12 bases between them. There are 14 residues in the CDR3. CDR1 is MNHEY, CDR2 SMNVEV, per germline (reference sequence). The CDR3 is CASRSGLGNTEAFF. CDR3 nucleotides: TGTGCCAGCAGGTCAGGACTGGGGAACACTGAAGCTTTCTTT.

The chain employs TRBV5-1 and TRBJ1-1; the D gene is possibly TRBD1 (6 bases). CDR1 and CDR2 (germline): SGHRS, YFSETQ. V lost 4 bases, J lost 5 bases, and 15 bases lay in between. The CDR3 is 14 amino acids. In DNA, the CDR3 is TGCGCCAGCAGCGTAACAGGGTCTGGGACTGAAGCTTTCTTT. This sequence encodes CASSVTGSGTEAFF.

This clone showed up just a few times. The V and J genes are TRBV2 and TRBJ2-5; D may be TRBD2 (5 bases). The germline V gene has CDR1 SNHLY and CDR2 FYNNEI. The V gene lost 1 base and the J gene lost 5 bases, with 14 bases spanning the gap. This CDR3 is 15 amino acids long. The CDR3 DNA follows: TGTGCCAGCAGTGAAGTCGGGGTACGCGGGGAGACCCAGTACTTC. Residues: CASSEVGVRGETQYF.